The 13 T cell receptor beta chains below come from one sample, sequenced in a study of shared clonotypes between healthy human individuals. Assay: immunoSEQ multiplex PCR; the TCRdb copy retains only in-frame clones and omits some. The sample yields about 730,000 clones, roughly 72% seen once. Sequencing was carried out using memory CD4+ T cells sorted from blood. Stated subset: CD45RA-negative fraction. These receptor sequences come from a woman under 40 in good health.

J is TRBJ2-7 and V is TRBV27, with a weak D call TRBD2 (7 bases). The germline V gene encodes CDR1 MNHEY and CDR2 SMNVEV (reference sequence). The ends were cut back, 2 bases at V and 0 bases at J, with 11 bases in the middle. The CDR3 is 15 residues long. This CDR3 is CASSLKGGSSYEQYF. CDR3 nucleotides: TGTGCCAGCAGTTTAAAGGGGGGGAGCTCCTACGAGCAGTACTTC.

This chain joins TRBV7-3 and TRBJ1-2; D is perhaps TRBD1 (5 bases). Deletions cut 5 bases from V and 1 base from J, with 11 bases between. CDR3 length: 14 residues. CDR1 and CDR2 (germline): SGHTA, FQGTGA. Here the CDR3 reads CASSQGPNNYGYTF. CDR3 DNA: TGTGCCAGCAGCCAGGGCCCGAATAACTATGGCTACACCTTC.

Concerning this clone itself: It is unclear where the CDR3 begins or ends on the DNA, so no DNA is shown, and the CDR3 is as TCRdb lists it. The rearrangement links TRBV7-2 to TRBJ2-3. The CDR3 region is 16 residues in length, termini included. Germline V gives CDR1 SGHTA, CDR2 FQGNSA. This chain's CDR3 is CASSFGPGTGTDTQYF.

The V call is TRBV27, the J call TRBJ1-1; D is perhaps TRBD1 (5 bases). The CDR3 has 15 residues. CDR1 and CDR2 from the germline V gene are MNHEY and SMNVEV (reference sequence). Deletions cut 6 bases from V and 0 bases from J, with 14 bases between. This chain's CDR3 is CASSRDPVMNTEAFF. DNA of the CDR3: TGTGCCAGCAGCCGGGACCCGGTAATGAACACTGAAGCTTTCTTT.

The genes are TRBV23-1 and TRBJ2-5; TRBD2 aligns across 8 bases. TRBV23-1 is an ORF, and what it does is uncertain. The ends lost 5 bases at V and 5 bases at J; junction bases unmatched: 7. The CDR3 runs to 14 residues. CDR3 region: CASSTWTGGETQYF. CDR3 nucleotides: TGCGCCAGCAGTACCTGGACGGGAGGGGAGACCCAGTACTTC.

As DNA, the CDR3 is TGCGCCAGCAGCTTGGAGGTCGGCCGGGATACGCAGTATTTT. This codes for CASSLEVGRDTQYF. The chain joins TRBV5-1 to TRBJ2-3; D is ambiguous. The CDR3 is 14 amino acids. The V gene lost 0 bases and the J gene lost 6 bases, with 11 bases spanning the gap. Germline loops: CDR1 SGHRS, CDR2 YFSETQ. The variable domain in full, with the rest retrieved from reference TRBV5-1 and TRBJ2-3, is KAGVTQTPRYLIKTRGQQVTLSCSPISGHRSVSWYQQTPGQGLQFLFEYFSETQRNKGNFPGRFSGRQFSNSRSEMNVSTLELGDSALYLCASSLEVGRDTQYFGPGTRLTVL.

V and J are TRBV28 and TRBJ2-7; D might be TRBD1 (6 bases). The germline CDR1 and CDR2 sequences are MDHEN and SYDVKM. This CDR3 has 14 residues. The V gene lost 8 bases and the J gene lost 0 bases, with 14 bases spanning the gap. The CDR3 DNA is TGTGCCAGCGCCACAGGGCCAAGCTCCTACGAGCAGTACTTC. It translates to CASATGPSSYEQYF. Supplemented by reference TRBV28 and TRBJ2-7, the full variable domain reads DVKVTQSSRYLVKRTGEKVFLECVQDMDHENMFWYRQDPGLGLRLIYFSYDVKMKEKGDIPEGYSVSREKKERFSLILESASTNQTSMYLCASATGPSSYEQYFGPGTRLTVT.

The rearrangement joins TRBV7-2 to TRBJ2-3; D remains unclear. Deletions cut 2 bases from V and 0 bases from J, with 12 bases between. There are 16 residues in the CDR3. Germline CDR1 reads SGHTA; CDR2 reads FQGNSA. CDR3: CASSLRRPTSTDTQYF. Here the CDR3 DNA reads TGTGCCAGCAGCTTAAGGAGACCAACTAGCACAGATACGCAGTATTTT.

CDR3 amino acids: CASSDPWTGHNEQFF. CDR3 in DNA: TGCGCCAGCAGCGATCCGTGGACAGGTCACAATGAGCAGTTCTTC. This chain connects TRBV5-1 to TRBJ2-1, with TRBD1 identical over 7 bases. V lost 4 bases, J lost 5 bases, and 9 bases stayed unmatched. This CDR3 has 15 residues. The germline CDR1 and CDR2 sequences are SGHRS and YFSETQ.

The sample holds a few counts of this clone. The V gene is TRBV7-3, the J gene TRBJ2-7, with D possibly matching TRBD2 (6 bases). Germline CDR1 is SGHTA and CDR2 is FQGTGA. The CDR3 length is 15 residues. Between the trimmed V and J ends, which lost 2 bases and 6 bases, there was a span of 17 bases. Here the CDR3 reads CASSLGGSYGGEQYF. CDR3 DNA sequence: TGTGCCAGCAGCTTAGGAGGGTCCTACGGCGGCGAGCAGTACTTC.

The chain links TRBV5-6 to TRBJ2-1; 8 nucleotides match TRBD2. Germline loops: CDR1 SGHDT, CDR2 YYEEEE. Trimming cost V 4 bases and J 4 bases; bases outside gene matches: 7. The length of the CDR3 is 15 residues. The CDR3 spells CASSRKTSVYNEQFF. The CDR3 DNA sequence: TGTGCCAGCAGCCGTAAGACTAGCGTTTACAATGAGCAGTTCTTC. Supplemented by reference TRBV5-6 and TRBJ2-1, the full variable domain reads DAGVTQSPTHLIKTRGQQVTLRCSPKSGHDTVSWYQQALGQGPQFIFQYYEEEERQRGNFPDRFSGHQFPNYSSELNVNALLLGDSALYLCASSRKTSVYNEQFFGPGTRLTVL.

This clone occurred a few times. The chain uses TRBV6-4 and TRBJ2-3, with unresolved D. This CDR3 contains 13 residues. In germline, CDR1 is MRHNA, CDR2 SNTAGT. V dropped 6 bases and J dropped 3 bases, with 10 bases sitting between them. This CDR3 is CASRAPGTDTQYF. The CDR3 DNA follows: TGTGCCAGCAGGGCGCCTGGTACAGATACGCAGTATTTT.

This rearrangement joins TRBV7-9 to TRBJ2-7; 7 positions agree with TRBD1. Germline CDR1 SEHNR, CDR2 FQNEAQ (reference sequence). The CDR3 has 14 residues. V dropped 3 bases and J dropped 2; count of bases not matched to a gene: 4. The CDR3 DNA reads as TGTGCCAGCAGCTTCGGGACAGCAACCTACGAGCAGTACTTC. Amino acid sequence: CASSFGTATYEQYF.